This TCR beta chain derives from a study of regulatory T cells in long-lasting Graves disease. Unmatched junction bases numbered 12, after V lost 5 bases and J lost 5 bases. There are 15 residues in the CDR3. CDR1 DFQATT and CDR2 SNEGSKA come from the germline V gene (reference sequence). Many counts were recorded for this clonotype. Building the TCR beta libraries relied on iRepertoire HTBI primers, and CDR3 regions underwent Arm-PCR. MiXCR, applied by TCRdb to the multiplex PCR reads, yields one record per CDR3 protein. The sample holds approximately 400,000 distinct CDR3 sequences, around 20% seen once. Time point indicated: persistent/refractory GD, antithyroid drugs over 5 years with positive TRAb. After RNA was extracted from PBMCs, the TCR library was made from it.

The clonotype was recovered from a female donor with Graves disease. Material: peripheral blood mononuclear cells (PBMCs), obtained when the disease was refractory, from a patient treated with antithyroid drugs. The V and J genes are TRBV20-1 and TRBJ2-5; 9 bases align to TRBD2. Here the CDR3 reads CSAQTSGDRRETQYF. DNA for the CDR3: TGCAGTGCTCAGACTAGCGGAGACCGCCGGGAGACCCAGTACTTC.